This T cell receptor beta chain was profiled in a study of CD8+ T cells in alopecia areata. Whole-study results and caveats: Scalp clonality decreased significantly with tofacitinib, and so did expanded CD8+ clones among the top 100.

Isolated RNA was reverse transcribed into cDNA used as the sequencing template. TCRdb keeps only in-frame clones here, not all; method: immunoSEQ multiplex PCR. The sample holds fewer than 250,000 clones, roughly two fifths seen once. The V end was cut by 0 bases, the J end by 9 bases, with 9 bases between. The CDR3 consists of 13 residues. Germline loops: CDR1 SGHDN, CDR2 FVKESK. Treatment indicated: oral pan-JAK inhibitor, 5-10 mg twice daily. On this clone: Its antigen is still unknown.

V gene TRBV14 combines with J gene TRBJ2-1; D ambiguous. Sequencing used CD4+ T cells sorted from blood, obtained at approximately week 37, from a patient treated with tofacitinib. This clonotype was sampled from a human donor with alopecia areata. Here the CDR3 reads CASSQDLLLEQFF. The CDR3 DNA is TGTGCCAGCAGCCAAGATCTTCTTCTTGAGCAGTTCTTC.